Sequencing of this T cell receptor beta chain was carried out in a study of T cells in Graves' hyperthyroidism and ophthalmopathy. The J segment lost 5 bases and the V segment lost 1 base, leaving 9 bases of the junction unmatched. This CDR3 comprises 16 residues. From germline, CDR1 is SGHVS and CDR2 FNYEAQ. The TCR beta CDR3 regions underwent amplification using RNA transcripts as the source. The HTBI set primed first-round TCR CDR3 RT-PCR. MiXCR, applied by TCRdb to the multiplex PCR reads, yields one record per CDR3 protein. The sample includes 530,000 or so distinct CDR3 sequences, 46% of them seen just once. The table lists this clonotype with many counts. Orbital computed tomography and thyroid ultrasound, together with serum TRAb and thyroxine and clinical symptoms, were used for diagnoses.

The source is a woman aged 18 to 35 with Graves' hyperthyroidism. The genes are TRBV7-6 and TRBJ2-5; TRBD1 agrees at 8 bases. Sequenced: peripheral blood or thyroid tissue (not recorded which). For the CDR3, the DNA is TGTGCCAGCAGCTTAGGGGACAGGAACTTCGGGGAGACCCAGTACTTC. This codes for CASSLGDRNFGETQYF.